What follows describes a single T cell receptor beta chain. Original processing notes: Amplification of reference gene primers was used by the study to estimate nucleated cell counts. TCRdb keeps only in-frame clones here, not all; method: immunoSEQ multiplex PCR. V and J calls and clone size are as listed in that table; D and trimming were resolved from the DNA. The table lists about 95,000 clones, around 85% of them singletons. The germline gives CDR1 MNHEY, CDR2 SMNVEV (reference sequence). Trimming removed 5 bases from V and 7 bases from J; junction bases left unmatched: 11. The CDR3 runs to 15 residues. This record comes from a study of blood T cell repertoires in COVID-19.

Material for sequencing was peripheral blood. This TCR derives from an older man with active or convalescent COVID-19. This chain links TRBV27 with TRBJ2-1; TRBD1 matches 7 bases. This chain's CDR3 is CASSRQGPPGNEQFF. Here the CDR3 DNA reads TGTGCCAGCAGTCGACAGGGACCCCCCGGGAATGAGCAGTTCTTC.